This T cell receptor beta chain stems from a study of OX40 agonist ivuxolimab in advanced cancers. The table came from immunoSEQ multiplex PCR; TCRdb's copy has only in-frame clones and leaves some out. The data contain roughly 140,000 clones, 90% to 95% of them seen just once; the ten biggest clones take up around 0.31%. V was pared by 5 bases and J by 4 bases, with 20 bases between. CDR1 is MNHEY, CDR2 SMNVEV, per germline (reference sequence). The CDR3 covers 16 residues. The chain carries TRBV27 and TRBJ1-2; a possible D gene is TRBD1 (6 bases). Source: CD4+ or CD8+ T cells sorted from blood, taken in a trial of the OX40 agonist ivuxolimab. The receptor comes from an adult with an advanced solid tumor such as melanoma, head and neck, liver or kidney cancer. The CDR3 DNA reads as TGTGCCAGCAGTCCCCAACAGGGATCTTACTTCTATGGCTACACCTTC. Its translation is CASSPQQGSYFYGYTF.